The subject of this entry is one T cell receptor (beta chain). Its antigen is currently unknown. This specimen comes from a study of T cell responses to AZD1222 COVID-19 vaccine. Findings and caveats of the study: Donors were mostly white British, more females; clonal diversity possibly underestimated. At 160-218 and 743-854, vaccine-associated CD4 TCRs were dominant, and they spanned spike.

Data came from immunoSEQ multiplex PCR; TCRdb stores just in-frame clones and leaves some out. The data contain some 150,000 clones, approximately 94% of them singletons. This CDR3 has 14 amino acids. Trimming took off 4 bases at V and 5 bases at J, with 12 bases between the two ends. Germline assignment: CDR1 SGHTS and CDR2 YDEGEE. Material: peripheral blood, obtained on day 0 of AZD1222 vaccination. V and J are TRBV5-8 and TRBJ2-2, with D possibly being TRBD1 or TRBD2 (5 bases each). The sequence was obtained from an adult in good health. Here the CDR3 DNA reads TGTGCCAGCAGCCTCGGGGCCCGTACCGGGGAGCTGTTTTTT. Translation: CASSLGARTGELFF.